These 28 T cell receptor beta chains came from one sample sequenced in a study of siplizumab effects on memory and regulatory T cells. Method: immunoSEQ multiplex PCR; TCRdb's copy keeps in-frame clones and lacks some. The table has tens of thousands of clones, roughly 94% seen once; the top ten hold less than 20%. Sequencing was carried out using CD8+ T cells sorted from blood. The receptors here all came from a human donor in good health.

The chain joins TRBV5-6 to TRBJ1-1; weak D call: TRBD1 (6 bases). Trimming took 4 bases from V and 0 from J, leaving 7 bases between them. The germline V gene encodes CDR1 SGHDT and CDR2 YYEEEE. This CDR3 is 13 amino acids long. CDR3 region: CASSRDMNTEAFF. The DNA of the CDR3 is TGTGCCAGCAGCCGGGACATGAACACTGAAGCTTTCTTT.

The gene calls are TRBV9 and TRBJ2-1; 8 nucleotides align to TRBD2. The CDR3 totals 13 residues. Losses at the gene ends were 6 bases for V and 4 bases for J; bases not matched to a gene: 3. The V gene's germline CDR1 is SGDLS and CDR2 YYNGEE. CDR3 amino acids: CASNSGSYNEQFF. The CDR3, as DNA: TGTGCCAGCAACAGCGGGAGTTACAATGAGCAGTTCTTC.

This clone was recorded once. This chain uses TRBV9 with TRBJ2-3; perhaps TRBD1 as D (5 bases). Germline assignment: CDR1 SGDLS and CDR2 YYNGEE. The V end was cut by 0 bases, the J end by 1 base, with 9 bases between. This CDR3 region has 15 residues. The CDR3 region has the DNA TGTGCCAGCAGCGTAGTTGGCAGGGGCACAGATACGCAGTATTTT. Translated: CASSVVGRGTDTQYF.

CDR3 in DNA: TGTGCCAGCAGGGCACAGGGCTGGGAGACCCAGTACTTC. This translates into CASRAQGWETQYF. This chain joins TRBV2 and TRBJ2-5; weak D call: TRBD1 (6 bases). The CDR3 is 13 amino acids. V was trimmed by 6 bases and J by 5 bases, leaving 13 bases between them. Germline CDR1 is SNHLY and CDR2 is FYNNEI.

The CDR3, as DNA: TGTGCCAGCAGCCCCGTATTGGCGGCCCCCCACGAGCAGTACTTC. Protein: CASSPVLAAPHEQYF. This chain uses TRBV7-9 with TRBJ2-7; no clear D gene. V lost 5 bases, J lost 5 bases, and 19 bases lay in between. Germline CDR1 and CDR2: SEHNR and FQNEAQ (reference sequence). The CDR3 runs 15 residues. Supplemented by reference TRBV7-9 and TRBJ2-7, the full variable domain reads DTGVSQNPRHKITKRGQNVTFRCDPISEHNRLYWYRQTLGQGPEFLTYFQNEAQLEKSRLLSDRFSAERPKGSFSTLEIQRTEQGDSAMYLCASSPVLAAPHEQYFGPGTRLTVT.

The rearrangement joins TRBV20-1 to TRBJ2-5; D gene unclear. The DNA end favors TRBJ2-7, so the J call may be wrong. The CDR3 contains 11 residues. Germline V gives CDR1 DFQATT, CDR2 SNEGSKA (reference sequence). The CDR3 coding sequence is TGCAGTGCTAACCAAGGCTACGAGCAGTACTTC. This sequence encodes CSANQGYEQYF.

The chain combines TRBV27 with TRBJ1-5; 7 bases line up with TRBD1. The V gene end was trimmed by 7 bases and the J gene end by 2 bases; junction bases not matched to a gene: 8. The CDR3 totals 15 residues. CDR1 is MNHEY and CDR2 is SMNVEV in the germline V gene (reference sequence). This chain's CDR3 is CASITTGDGNQPQHF. The CDR3 bases are TGTGCCAGCATCACTACAGGGGATGGCAATCAGCCCCAGCATTTT.

J is TRBJ1-5 and V is TRBV28; D unresolved. This CDR3 has 13 residues. With 2 bases removed from V and 6 bases from J, the gap between germline ends came to 8 bases. Germline lookup yields CDR1 MDHEN and CDR2 SYDVKM. DNA of the CDR3: TGTGCCAGCAGTTTAGTCAAACCTCAGCCCCAGCATTTT. This sequence encodes CASSLVKPQPQHF.

This chain uses TRBV27 with TRBJ2-7; TRBD2 is a possible D gene (6 bases). Germline values: CDR1 MNHEY, CDR2 SMNVEV (reference sequence). The CDR3 contains 12 residues. Trimming shortened V by 6 bases and J by 4 bases, and 10 bases separated the two germline ends. CDR3: CASSHRGYEQYF. The CDR3 DNA is TGTGCCAGCAGCCACCGGGGGTACGAGCAGTACTTC.

This clone was detected once. The CDR3 loop is CASQGWNTYTDEQYF. The CDR3 DNA is TGCGCCAGCCAGGGATGGAATACCTATACGGACGAGCAGTACTTC. The chain has TRBV5-1 and TRBJ2-7; D is possibly TRBD1 (5 bases). V dropped 7 bases and J dropped 5 bases, with 22 bases sitting between them. Germline CDR1 and CDR2: SGHRS and YFSETQ. This CDR3 is 15 amino acids long.

The gene calls are TRBV2 and TRBJ2-5, with 12 positions matching TRBD2. This CDR3 is 15 amino acids long. Trimming took 6 bases from V and 4 from J; bases not matched to a gene: 6. The germline CDR1 and CDR2 sequences are SNHLY and FYNNEI. CDR3 nucleotides: TGTGCCAGCAGGACTAGCGGGAGTGTCGGAGAGACCCAGTACTTC. This gives the protein CASRTSGSVGETQYF.

V gene TRBV15 combines with J gene TRBJ2-7; tentative D call: TRBD2 (5 bases). The ends were cut back, 1 base at V and 1 base at J, with 14 bases in the middle. The V gene's germline CDR1 is LNHNV and CDR2 YYDKDF (reference sequence). The CDR3 loop spans 16 amino acids. CDR3 in amino acids: CATSRVGAADSYEQYF. Written as DNA, the CDR3 is TGTGCCACCAGCAGAGTGGGAGCGGCTGATTCCTACGAGCAGTACTTC.

The J gene is TRBJ2-3, the V gene TRBV9, with 7 bases that match TRBD2. Germline lookup yields CDR1 SGDLS and CDR2 YYNGEE. The V and J ends lost 4 bases and 2 bases, in that order; junction bases with no gene match: 10. CDR3 size: 16 residues. CDR3 in amino acids: CASSLPGLTLTDTQYF. The CDR3 region has the DNA TGTGCCAGCAGCTTACCGGGACTAACCCTCACAGATACGCAGTATTTT.

This clone was observed once. The chain uses TRBV19 and TRBJ2-1; the D is unclear. The CDR3 extends over 13 amino acids. Germline CDR1 is LNHDA and CDR2 is SQIVND (reference sequence). Trimming took 9 bases from V and 0 from J, leaving 9 bases between them. The CDR3 loop is CASKSSSYNEQFF. Written as DNA, the CDR3 is TGTGCCAGCAAAAGTAGCTCCTACAATGAGCAGTTCTTC.

The rearrangement links TRBV18 to TRBJ2-2; TRBD2 aligns across 14 bases. Germline trimming cut 5 bases from V and 2 bases from J; bases unmatched to any gene: 7. Germline V gene sequence: CDR1 KGHSH, CDR2 LQKENI. The CDR3 has 18 amino acids. CDR3 amino acids: CASSVGTSGSVNTGELFF. CDR3 DNA: TGTGCCAGCTCAGTCGGGACTAGCGGGAGCGTTAACACCGGGGAGCTGTTTTTT.

The rearrangement links TRBV19 to TRBJ1-2, with D possibly being TRBD1 (6 bases). The germline CDR1 and CDR2 sequences are LNHDA and SQIVND (reference sequence). This CDR3 spans 16 amino acids. V lost 1 base, J lost 2 bases, and 14 bases lay in between. The CDR3 sequence: CASSIGRRGYNYGYTF. Written as DNA, the CDR3 is TGTGCCAGTAGTATAGGTCGCAGGGGCTACAACTATGGCTACACCTTC.

The chain has TRBV5-4 and TRBJ2-1; TRBD1 matches at 10 bases. With 5 bases clipped from V and 8 bases from J, the junction kept 10 bases outside the gene matches. The CDR3 loop spans 15 amino acids. CDR1 and CDR2 (germline): SGHNT, YYREEE (reference sequence). CDR3 residues: CASRYGTGVPDEQFF. DNA of the CDR3: TGTGCCAGCAGGTACGGGACAGGGGTTCCGGATGAGCAGTTCTTC.

V and J are TRBV28 and TRBJ2-2; 12 nucleotides line up with TRBD1. Germline loops: CDR1 MDHEN, CDR2 SYDVKM. Trimming removed 5 bases from V and 8 bases from J; junction bases left unmatched: 9. The CDR3 runs to 16 residues. The CDR3 reads CASSPRGTGGLGELFF. The CDR3 coding sequence is TGTGCCAGCAGTCCACGCGGGACAGGGGGCCTGGGGGAGCTGTTTTTT.

The gene calls are TRBV10-3 and TRBJ1-5; 7 bases agree with TRBD1. The CDR3 extends over 18 amino acids. CDR1 is ENHRY, CDR2 SYGVKD, per germline. V was clipped by 2 bases and J by 4 bases; unmatched bases: 14. CDR3 nucleotide sequence: TGTGCCATCAGTGAGGGTCAGGGGGTTGGTAGGGAGAATCAGCCCCAGCATTTT. Residues: CAISEGQGVGRENQPQHF.

The chain recombines TRBV6-4 with TRBJ2-6; D call uncertain. CDR1 and CDR2 from the germline V gene are MRHNA and SNTAGT. Trimming stripped 2 bases from V and 4 bases from J, with 12 bases between. This CDR3 comprises 16 residues. CDR3 in DNA: TGTGCCAGCAGTGACCCCTGGTCCCCGGGGGCCAACGTCCTGACTTTC. Translated: CASSDPWSPGANVLTF.

This rearrangement joins TRBV29-1 to TRBJ2-7, with TRBD2 matching 9 bases. The germline gives CDR1 SQVTM, CDR2 ANQGSEA. The CDR3 contains 13 residues. The ends lost 2 bases at V and 3 bases at J; junction bases unmatched: 2. In DNA form, the CDR3 reads TGCAGCGTTGAAACGACTAGCGGCTACGAGCAGTACTTC. Its protein is CSVETTSGYEQYF.

The chain recombines TRBV7-3 with TRBJ2-1, with 8 bases fitting TRBD2. With 4 bases clipped from V and 5 bases from J, the junction kept 1 base outside the gene matches. Germline-derived CDR1 and CDR2 are SGHTA and FQGTGA. The CDR3 totals 13 residues. The CDR3 nucleotides are TGTGCCAGCAGCTCACTAGCGGACAATGAGCAGTTCTTC. This codes for CASSSLADNEQFF.

Note on this clone: Different DNA sequences within this sample yield the same CDR3. This chain connects TRBV4-2 to TRBJ2-1, with TRBD2 identical over 11 bases. Germline CDR1 reads LGHNA; CDR2 reads YNFKEQ. With V trimmed by 3 bases and J by 4 bases, 5 bases remained unmatched. The CDR3 length is 16 residues. CDR3 region: CASSQVSGGEYNEQFF. The CDR3 bases are TGTGCCAGCAGCCAGGTTAGCGGGGGGGAGTACAATGAGCAGTTCTTC.

The chain uses TRBV7-9 and TRBJ2-7, with TRBD2 identical over 9 bases. The V gene's germline CDR1 is SEHNR and CDR2 FQNEAQ (reference sequence). The CDR3 loop spans 17 amino acids. The trim removed 4 bases at V and 0 bases at J, leaving 10 bases unmatched. DNA for the CDR3: TGTGCCAGCAGCTCTTTCAAAGCGGGAGGTTCCTCCTACGAGCAGTACTTC. Encoded protein: CASSSFKAGGSSYEQYF.

The chain recombines TRBV19 with TRBJ1-5; D is unresolved. The germline V gene has CDR1 LNHDA and CDR2 SQIVND (reference sequence). The CDR3 runs to 16 residues. V was cut by 0 bases and J by 2 bases, with 11 bases left in between. CDR3 nucleotides: TGTGCCAGTAGTATAGAGGTGAAGGGTGGCAATCAGCCCCAGCATTTT. The encoded protein is CASSIEVKGGNQPQHF.

The sample holds one count of this clone. J is TRBJ2-7 and V is TRBV5-4, with D unclear. Germline V gene data show CDR1 as SGHNT and CDR2 as YYREEE (reference sequence). Trimming removed 5 bases from V and 2 bases from J, with 17 bases in between. The CDR3 length is 15 residues. CDR3 nucleotides: TGTGCCAGCAGGTCTTCCCCCGAGACAACCTACGAGCAGTACTTC. This codes for CASRSSPETTYEQYF.

The rearrangement links TRBV6-1 to TRBJ2-1, with 7 nucleotides matching TRBD1. The V and J ends lost 11 bases and 5 bases, in that order; junction bases with no gene match: 12. The CDR3 totals 14 residues. Germline V gives CDR1 MNHNS, CDR2 SASEGT. CDR3 DNA sequence: TGTGCCGGAGTCGACAGGGTAATCGACAATGAGCAGTTCTTC. Encoded protein: CAGVDRVIDNEQFF.

This clone was seen a handful of times. The chain combines TRBV28 with TRBJ1-1, with D hard to call. CDR3 size: 16 residues. The germline V gene has CDR1 MDHEN and CDR2 SYDVKM. The V and J ends lost 4 bases and 8 bases respectively, with 23 bases between them. CDR3 sequence reads: CASSSLGWDRSSEAFF. The DNA for the CDR3 is TGTGCCAGCAGTTCCCTCGGTTGGGATCGATCCTCAGAAGCTTTCTTT.